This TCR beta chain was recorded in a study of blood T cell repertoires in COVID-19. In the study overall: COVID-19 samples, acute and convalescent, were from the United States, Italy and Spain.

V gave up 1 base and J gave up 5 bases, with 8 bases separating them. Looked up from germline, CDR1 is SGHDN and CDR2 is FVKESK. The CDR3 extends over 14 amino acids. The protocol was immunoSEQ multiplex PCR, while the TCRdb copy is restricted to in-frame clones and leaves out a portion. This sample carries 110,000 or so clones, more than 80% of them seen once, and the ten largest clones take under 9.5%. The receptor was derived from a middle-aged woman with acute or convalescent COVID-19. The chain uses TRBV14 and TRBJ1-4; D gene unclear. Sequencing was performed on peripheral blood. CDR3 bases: TGTGCCAGCAGCCAAGTTCGAGGGAATGAAAAACTGTTTTTT. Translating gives CASSQVRGNEKLFF.